The rows below give T cell receptor beta chains drawn from one sample of a study of cytotoxic CD8 clonotypes in ibrutinib-treated CLL. Repertoires were generated with immunoSEQ multiplex PCR, while TCRdb's copy carries only in-frame clones and drops some. The sample includes roughly 190,000 clones, roughly 72% of them seen just once. Material: PBMCs, obtained after 24 months of ibrutinib treatment. All receptors derive from a human donor with chronic lymphocytic leukemia. Each CDR3 is given with its conserved first and last residue. A D gene is named only where the DNA matches it firmly. Clone size is given for some rows only: seen once, a few or many times, or a class if the clone is expanded.

v_call: TRBV4-1
d_call: TRBD1
clone_size: .
j_call: TRBJ2-7
cdr3_aa: CASSQDIQGRSYEQYF
cdr3_nt: TGCGCCAGCAGCCAAGACATACAGGGGCGCTCCTACGAGCAGTACTTC

v_call: TRBV10-2
d_call: TRBD1
clone_size: .
j_call: TRBJ1-1
cdr3_aa: CASRRDRDTEAFF
cdr3_nt: TGCGCCAGCAGAAGGGACAGGGACACTGAAGCTTTCTTT

v_call: TRBV14
d_call: TRBD2
clone_size: .
j_call: TRBJ2-1
cdr3_aa: CASSVMTSAEQFF
cdr3_nt: TGTGCCAGCAGCGTCATGACTAGCGCCGAGCAGTTCTTC

v_call: TRBV27
d_call: .
clone_size: few
j_call: TRBJ2-7
cdr3_aa: CASSINSYEQYF
cdr3_nt: TGTGCCAGCAGCATTAACTCCTACGAGCAGTACTTC

v_call: TRBV19
d_call: TRBD1
clone_size: once
j_call: TRBJ2-3
cdr3_aa: CASSTGTGGFPRSTDTQYF
cdr3_nt: TGTGCCAGTAGTACCGGGACAGGGGGTTTCCCCCGGAGCACAGATACGCAGTATTTT

v_call: TRBV6-5
d_call: .
clone_size: few
j_call: TRBJ1-2
cdr3_aa: CASSYSGYGYTF
cdr3_nt: TGTGCCAGCAGTTACTCGGGGTACGGCTACACCTTC

v_call: TRBV7-9
d_call: .
clone_size: .
j_call: TRBJ2-3
cdr3_aa: CASSLKVQSTDTQYF
cdr3_nt: TGTGCCAGCAGCCTGAAAGTCCAAAGCACAGATACGCAGTATTTT

v_call: TRBV7-2
d_call: .
clone_size: .
j_call: TRBJ2-1
cdr3_aa: CASSSRPGVNEQFF
cdr3_nt: TGTGCCAGCAGCTCACGGCCGGGGGTTAATGAGCAGTTCTTC

v_call: TRBV7-8
d_call: .
clone_size: .
j_call: TRBJ2-7
cdr3_aa: CASSLLQFYEQYF
cdr3_nt: TGTGCCAGCAGCTTATTACAGTTCTACGAGCAGTACTTC

v_call: TRBV4-3
d_call: .
clone_size: .
j_call: TRBJ1-1
cdr3_aa: CASSQEGFTEAFF
cdr3_nt: TGCGCCAGCAGCCAAGAGGGGTTCACTGAAGCTTTCTTT

v_call: TRBV7-8
d_call: TRBD1
clone_size: .
j_call: TRBJ2-5
cdr3_aa: CASSLGDREAETQYF
cdr3_nt: TGTGCCAGCAGCTTAGGGGACAGGGAGGCAGAGACCCAGTACTTC

v_call: TRBV21-1
d_call: .
clone_size: .
j_call: TRBJ2-3
cdr3_aa: CASSNNRGEADTQYF
cdr3_nt: TGTGCCAGCAGCAACAACAGGGGGGAGGCAGATACGCAGTATTTT

v_call: TRBV11-2
d_call: .
clone_size: few
j_call: TRBJ2-1
cdr3_aa: CASSVFNVGSPNNEQFF
cdr3_nt: TGTGCCAGCAGCGTATTCAATGTCGGGAGCCCCAATAATGAGCAGTTCTTC

v_call: TRBV7-2
d_call: .
clone_size: .
j_call: TRBJ2-7
cdr3_aa: CASSPSRGPSYEQYF
cdr3_nt: TGTGCCAGCAGCCCCTCTCGCGGGCCCTCCTACGAGCAGTACTTC

v_call: TRBV4-1
d_call: .
clone_size: .
j_call: TRBJ1-1
cdr3_aa: CASSQGDRNTEAFF
cdr3_nt: TGCGCCAGCAGCCAAGGTGACAGAAACACTGAAGCTTTCTTT

v_call: TRBV6-6
d_call: TRBD1
clone_size: few
j_call: TRBJ1-4
cdr3_aa: CASSYSGWDRNEKLFF
cdr3_nt: TGTGCCAGCAGTTACTCTGGATGGGACAGAAATGAAAAACTGTTTTTT

v_call: TRBV7-2
d_call: .
clone_size: few
j_call: TRBJ2-5
cdr3_aa: CASSPTGETQYF
cdr3_nt: TGTGCCAGCAGCCCGACCGGGGAGACCCAGTACTTC

v_call: TRBV12-5
d_call: .
clone_size: once
j_call: TRBJ1-1
cdr3_aa: CASGLEGMNTEAFF
cdr3_nt: TGTGCTAGTGGTTTGGAGGGCATGAACACTGAAGCTTTCTTT

v_call: TRBV6-5
d_call: TRBD1
clone_size: .
j_call: TRBJ2-5
cdr3_aa: CASSQRTGEETQYF
cdr3_nt: TGTGCCAGCAGTCAGAGGACAGGGGAAGAGACCCAGTACTTC

v_call: TRBV7-9
d_call: .
clone_size: .
j_call: TRBJ2-1
cdr3_aa: CASSPIQGPTYNEQFF
cdr3_nt: TGTGCCAGCAGCCCCATTCAGGGCCCGACCTACAATGAGCAGTTCTTC

v_call: TRBV4-1
d_call: TRBD1
clone_size: few
j_call: TRBJ1-5
cdr3_aa: CASSQTGINQPQHF
cdr3_nt: TGCGCCAGCAGCCAGACAGGGATCAATCAGCCCCAGCATTTT

v_call: TRBV7-9
d_call: TRBD1
clone_size: .
j_call: TRBJ2-7
cdr3_aa: CAGQGVHEQYF
cdr3_nt: TGTGCCGGACAGGGGGTCCACGAGCAGTACTTC

v_call: TRBV5-6
d_call: .
clone_size: .
j_call: TRBJ2-6
cdr3_aa: CASSFGSGANVLTF
cdr3_nt: TGTGCCAGCAGCTTCGGGTCTGGGGCCAACGTCCTGACTTTC

v_call: TRBV10-3
d_call: .
clone_size: once
j_call: TRBJ2-3
cdr3_aa: CAISDWRNTDTQYF
cdr3_nt: TGTGCCATCAGTGATTGGCGGAACACAGATACGCAGTATTTT

v_call: TRBV5-5
d_call: .
clone_size: .
j_call: TRBJ2-1
cdr3_aa: CASSFAGTLHAYNEQFF
cdr3_nt: TGTGCCAGCAGCTTTGCAGGGACCCTCCACGCTTACAATGAGCAGTTCTTC

v_call: TRBV9
d_call: TRBD1
clone_size: .
j_call: TRBJ1-3
cdr3_aa: CASSGYRDSAGNTIYF
cdr3_nt: TGTGCCAGCAGCGGTTACCGGGACAGCGCTGGAAACACCATATATTTT

v_call: TRBV5-6
d_call: .
clone_size: .
j_call: TRBJ1-1
cdr3_aa: CASSRKGRPSEAFF
cdr3_nt: TGTGCCAGCAGCCGGAAGGGCAGGCCTTCGGAGGCTTTCTTT

v_call: TRBV27
d_call: .
clone_size: once
j_call: TRBJ2-6
cdr3_aa: CASSEADRNVLTF
cdr3_nt: TGTGCCAGCAGTGAGGCCGATCGCAACGTCCTGACTTTC

v_call: TRBV30
d_call: .
clone_size: few
j_call: TRBJ1-4
cdr3_aa: CAWSGGTAVESDEKLFF
cdr3_nt: TGTGCCTGGAGTGGGGGAACTGCCGTCGAGAGCGATGAAAAACTGTTTTTT

v_call: TRBV7-6
d_call: .
clone_size: .
j_call: TRBJ1-4
cdr3_aa: CASRPFPEGEKLFF
cdr3_nt: TGTGCCAGCAGACCGTTTCCTGAAGGGGAAAAACTGTTTTTT

v_call: TRBV27
d_call: .
clone_size: few
j_call: TRBJ2-5
cdr3_aa: CASSVNTLQETQYF
cdr3_nt: TGTGCCAGCAGTGTGAATACGTTACAAGAGACCCAGTACTTC

v_call: TRBV11-3
d_call: .
clone_size: .
j_call: TRBJ2-1
cdr3_aa: CASSVQWRGTNEQFF
cdr3_nt: TGTGCCAGCAGCGTCCAGTGGAGGGGTACCAATGAGCAGTTCTTC

v_call: TRBV6-5
d_call: TRBD1
clone_size: once
j_call: TRBJ2-7
cdr3_aa: CASSLQGGLLHEQYF
cdr3_nt: TGTGCCAGCAGCCTACAGGGGGGTCTCCTCCACGAGCAGTACTTC

v_call: TRBV11-2
d_call: TRBD2
clone_size: .
j_call: TRBJ2-5
cdr3_aa: CASSLGRQAGTGETQYF
cdr3_nt: TGTGCCAGCAGCTTAGGCCGTCAAGCGGGGACGGGAGAGACCCAGTACTTC

v_call: TRBV14
d_call: .
clone_size: .
j_call: TRBJ1-4
cdr3_aa: CASSQDLEEKLFF
cdr3_nt: TGTGCCAGCAGCCAAGATCTGGAGGAAAAACTGTTTTTT

v_call: TRBV7-3
d_call: TRBD2
clone_size: .
j_call: TRBJ2-5
cdr3_aa: CASSFSGGETQYF
cdr3_nt: TGTGCCAGCAGTTTTAGCGGGGGAGAGACCCAGTACTTC

v_call: TRBV7-2
d_call: TRBD2
clone_size: once
j_call: TRBJ2-1
cdr3_aa: CASSPGLAGAYNEQFF
cdr3_nt: TGTGCCAGCAGCCCGGGACTAGCGGGAGCCTACAATGAGCAGTTCTTC

v_call: TRBV5-4
d_call: TRBD1
clone_size: .
j_call: TRBJ1-2
cdr3_aa: CASSPTGGSANYGYTF
cdr3_nt: TGTGCCAGCAGCCCGACAGGGGGTTCAGCTAACTATGGCTACACCTTC

v_call: TRBV6-1
d_call: .
clone_size: .
j_call: TRBJ1-4
cdr3_aa: CASSEKVFGEKLFF
cdr3_nt: TGTGCCAGCAGTGAAAAAGTGTTTGGTGAAAAACTGTTTTTT

v_call: TRBV18
d_call: TRBD2
clone_size: .
j_call: TRBJ2-7
cdr3_aa: CASSRSGWTSGSEQYF
cdr3_nt: TGTGCCAGCTCACGCTCGGGGTGGACTAGCGGTTCCGAGCAGTACTTC

v_call: TRBV27
d_call: TRBD1
clone_size: .
j_call: TRBJ1-5
cdr3_aa: CASSRYQGTGKSNQPQHF
cdr3_nt: TGTGCCAGCAGTAGGTACCAAGGGACAGGGAAAAGCAATCAGCCCCAGCATTTT

v_call: TRBV28
d_call: TRBD1
clone_size: .
j_call: TRBJ1-4
cdr3_aa: CASSPSDRRAEKLFF
cdr3_nt: TGTGCCAGCAGTCCTTCGGACAGGAGGGCCGAAAAACTGTTTTTT

v_call: TRBV5-1
d_call: TRBD2
clone_size: .
j_call: TRBJ2-1
cdr3_aa: CASSYSGVSYNEQFF
cdr3_nt: TGCGCCAGCAGCTATAGCGGGGTCTCCTACAATGAGCAGTTCTTC

v_call: TRBV7-2
d_call: .
clone_size: few
j_call: TRBJ2-1
cdr3_aa: CASSLAPSPLGAFF
cdr3_nt: TGTGCCAGCAGCTTAGCCCCTAGTCCCCTCGGGGCGTTCTTC

v_call: TRBV28
d_call: .
clone_size: few
j_call: TRBJ1-5
cdr3_aa: CASRTPRLTNQPQHF
cdr3_nt: TGTGCCAGCAGAACCCCCAGACTCACCAATCAGCCCCAGCATTTT

v_call: TRBV5-1
d_call: TRBD2
clone_size: .
j_call: TRBJ2-2
cdr3_aa: CASSFNGRESGELFF
cdr3_nt: TGCGCCAGCAGCTTTAATGGGCGGGAGTCCGGGGAGCTGTTTTTT

v_call: TRBV6-6
d_call: .
clone_size: .
j_call: TRBJ2-1
cdr3_aa: CASSYSLAGVMHEQFF
cdr3_nt: TGTGCCAGCAGTTACTCCCTAGCAGGTGTAATGCATGAGCAGTTCTTC

v_call: TRBV7-7
d_call: TRBD1
clone_size: once
j_call: TRBJ2-3
cdr3_aa: CASSSDRADTQYF
cdr3_nt: TGTGCTAGCAGCTCCGACAGGGCAGATACGCAGTATTTT

v_call: TRBV27
d_call: .
clone_size: .
j_call: TRBJ2-1
cdr3_aa: CASRDGGGPELYNEQFF
cdr3_nt: TGTGCCAGCAGGGACGGTGGGGGGCCCGAACTTTACAATGAGCAGTTCTTC

v_call: TRBV7-6
d_call: TRBD2
clone_size: .
j_call: TRBJ2-3
cdr3_aa: CASSLGEGWTDTQYF
cdr3_nt: TGTGCCAGCAGCTTAGGGGAGGGATGGACAGATACGCAGTATTTT

v_call: TRBV27
d_call: .
clone_size: .
j_call: TRBJ1-5
cdr3_aa: CASSLVGDSQPQHF
cdr3_nt: TGTGCCAGCAGTTTAGTGGGCGATAGTCAGCCCCAGCATTTT

v_call: TRBV5-1
d_call: TRBD2
clone_size: .
j_call: TRBJ2-7
cdr3_aa: CASSLGTSGRAYEQYF
cdr3_nt: TGCGCCAGCAGCTTGGGGACTAGCGGGAGGGCCTACGAGCAGTACTTC

v_call: TRBV7-6
d_call: .
clone_size: few
j_call: TRBJ1-4
cdr3_aa: CASSSIRGTEEKLFF
cdr3_nt: TGTGCCAGCAGCTCTATCAGGGGTACGGAGGAAAAACTGTTTTTT

v_call: TRBV5-6
d_call: .
clone_size: .
j_call: TRBJ2-7
cdr3_aa: CASSFLSGPAVQYF
cdr3_nt: TGTGCCAGCAGCTTTCTCTCCGGGCCCGCGGTGCAGTACTTC

v_call: TRBV5-6
d_call: TRBD1
clone_size: .
j_call: TRBJ1-5
cdr3_aa: CASSKGQGSGQPQHF
cdr3_nt: TGTGCCAGCAGCAAGGGACAGGGGTCGGGACAGCCCCAGCATTTT